This TCR beta chain came from a study of chronic HIV infection and antiretroviral therapy. MiXCR, applied by TCRdb to the 5' RACE reads, yields one record per CDR3 protein. The sample carries 45,000 to 60,000 distinct CDR3 sequences, about a fifth recorded once. The V end was cut by 2 bases, the J end by 4 bases, with 8 bases between. This CDR3 comprises 13 residues. Germline CDR1 and CDR2: SGHTA and FQGTGA. This rearrangement joins TRBV7-3 to TRBJ2-5; TRBD2 is a possible D gene (6 bases). The sample comprised peripheral blood. The TCR originated in an adult who had HIV and had not received antiretroviral therapy, or was an uninfected healthy control (not recorded which). DNA for the CDR3: TGTGCCAGCAGCTTAGGGAGGCGAGAGACCCAGTACTTC. It codes for CASSLGRRETQYF.